This TCR beta chain was found in a study of response to subunit inactivated influenza vaccine. CDR1 SQVTM and CDR2 ANQGSEA come from the germline V gene. Trimming left V 6 bases short and J 2 bases short, with 20 bases between. CDR3 length: 15 amino acids. Study results and limitations: There was a suggestion from the authors that each seasonal influenza vaccination recruits few new T cells.

About this clonotype: The antigen is undetermined.

TCRdb redid the calling of the RT-PCR reads with MiXCR, one entry per CDR3 protein. The repertoire holds hundreds of thousands of distinct CDR3 sequences, with 14% as singletons. V usage is TRBV29-1 and J usage is TRBJ2-7, with a weak D call TRBD1 (6 bases). Sequenced here: PBMCs from blood, sampled approximately 15 days before vaccination. This TCR was recovered from a man aged 45 to 65 who received an inactivated influenza vaccine. This CDR3 reads CSVESDEGDPYEQYF. The CDR3 DNA reads TGCAGCGTGGAGTCTGACGAGGGGGATCCCTACGAGCAGTACTTC.